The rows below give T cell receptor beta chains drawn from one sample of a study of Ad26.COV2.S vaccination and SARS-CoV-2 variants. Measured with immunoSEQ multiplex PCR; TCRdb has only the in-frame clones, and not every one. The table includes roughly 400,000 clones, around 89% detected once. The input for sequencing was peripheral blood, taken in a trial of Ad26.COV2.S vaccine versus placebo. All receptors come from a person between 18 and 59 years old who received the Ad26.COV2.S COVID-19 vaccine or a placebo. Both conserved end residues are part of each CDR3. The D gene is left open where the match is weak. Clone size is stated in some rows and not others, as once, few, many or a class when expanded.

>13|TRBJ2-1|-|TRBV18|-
CASSLDYYNEQFF
TGTGCCAGCTCACTGGACTACTACAATGAGCAGTTCTTC
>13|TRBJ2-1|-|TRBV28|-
CASSPGLDNEQFF
TGTGCCAGCAGTCCCGGACTGGACAATGAGCAGTTCTTC
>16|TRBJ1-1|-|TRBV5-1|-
CASSLGTGAGNTEAFF
TGCGCCAGCAGCTTGGGTACGGGGGCGGGGAACACTGAAGCTTTCTTT
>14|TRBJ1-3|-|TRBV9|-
CASSPGQSGNTIYF
TGTGCCAGCAGCCCAGGACAGTCTGGAAACACCATATATTTT
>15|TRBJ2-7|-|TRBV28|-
CASSRMAGRSYEQYF
TGTGCCAGCAGTAGAATGGCAGGACGATCCTACGAGCAGTACTTC
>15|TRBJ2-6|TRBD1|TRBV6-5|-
CASSPTGEGANVLTF
TGTGCCAGCAGTCCGACAGGGGAAGGGGCCAACGTCCTGACTTTC
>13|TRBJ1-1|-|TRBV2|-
CASGTVWNTEAFF
TGTGCCAGCGGGACTGTTTGGAACACTGAAGCTTTCTTT
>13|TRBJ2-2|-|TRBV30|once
CAWSVANTGELFF
TGTGCCTGGAGTGTAGCAAACACCGGGGAGCTGTTTTTT
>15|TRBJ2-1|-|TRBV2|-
CASSDMGVFYNEQFF
TGTGCCAGCAGTGACATGGGGGTTTTTTACAATGAGCAGTTCTTC
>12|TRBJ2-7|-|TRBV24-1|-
CATSAGGYEQYF
TGTGCCACCAGTGCCGGGGGCTACGAGCAGTACTTC